This passage covers 24 T cell receptor beta chains from one sample sequenced in a study of T-cell reconstitution after alpha-beta-depleted transplantation in children (dated by TCRdb to the mid-2010s). Library generation was performed with PCR. Sequencing was performed on an Illumina HiSeq 2500. Molecular barcoding was employed in the preparation of TCR libraries, with unique molecular identifiers being used to normalize TCRbeta repertoire quantification. TCRdb reprocessed the public reads (quality trimming at Q25 with fastp, clone calling with MiXCR) and kept in-frame beta chains. Under each unique CDR3 protein, matching rows form one entry showing the most common genes and DNA. The sample table records approximately 630,000 distinct CDR3 sequences; around 12% of these occur just once. The ten biggest clones cover roughly 0.77% of the sample. The treatment or condition tag for this specimen amounts to: allogeneic hematopoietic cell transplantation with graft depleted of TCRalphabeta T cells and CD19 B cells.

The sequencing used PBMCs, collected before TCRalphabeta/CD19-depleted stem cell transplant. The receptors shown here come from a girl aged 2-15 years with congenital amegakaryocytic thrombocytopenia, due to receive a stem cell transplant.

This clonotype was recorded at least ten times. The CDR3 DNA sequence: TGCAGCGTTGAAGATGGTACTAGCGAGACCCAGTACTTC. It codes for CSVEDGTSETQYF. This chain connects TRBV29-1 to TRBJ2-5; possible D gene TRBD2, 6 bases. Trimming took off 0 bases at V and 5 bases at J, with 10 bases between the two ends. The CDR3 contains 13 residues. The germline gives CDR1 SQVTM, CDR2 ANQGSEA.

There are many counts of this clonotype. The chain uses TRBV5-1 and TRBJ2-2; D is uncertain. This CDR3 is built from 14 residues. V lost 3 bases, J lost 0 bases, and 6 bases lay in between. In germline, CDR1 is SGHRS, CDR2 YFSETQ. The CDR3 spells CASSYRSNTGELFF. The CDR3 DNA sequence: TGCGCCAGCAGCTACCGATCGAACACCGGGGAGCTGTTTTTT.

This clonotype was detected a few times. The chain uses TRBV6-2 or TRBV6-3 and TRBJ1-1; D gene ambiguous. V was pared by 6 bases and J by 1 base, with 27 bases between. Germline assignment: CDR1 MNHEY and CDR2 SVGEGT. The CDR3 covers 19 residues. The CDR3 loop reads CASSPGWRPGILGNTEAFF. The CDR3 region has the DNA TGTGCCAGCAGCCCCGGATGGCGCCCGGGGATTCTAGGGAACACTGAAGCTTTCTTT.

The table lists this clonotype with a few counts. The chain is built from TRBV29-1 and TRBJ2-7; 7 bases match TRBD1. Unmatched junction bases numbered 6, after V lost 5 bases and J lost 2 bases. The CDR3 sequence is 13 residues long. The V gene's germline CDR1 is SQVTM and CDR2 ANQGSEA. CDR3 DNA sequence: TGCAGCGTTCATACAGGGGCCCCCTACGAGCAGTACTTC. Translation gives CSVHTGAPYEQYF.

The chain is built from TRBV20-1 and TRBJ2-5, with TRBD1 identical over 7 bases. The CDR3 runs to 15 residues. Germline V CDR1 and CDR2: DFQATT, SNEGSKA (reference sequence). The V gene end was trimmed by 4 bases and the J gene end by 1 base; junction bases not matched to a gene: 9. The CDR3 DNA reads as TGCAGTGCTACCCGACAGGGCCCATCCCAAGAGACCCAGTACTTC. Translation gives CSATRQGPSQETQYF.

This clonotype was counted at least ten times. The gene calls are TRBV20-1 and TRBJ1-1; 7 nucleotides line up with TRBD1. Germline CDR1 DFQATT, CDR2 SNEGSKA (reference sequence). This CDR3 comprises 12 residues. V lost 2 bases to trimming and J lost 4 bases; unmatched junction nucleotides: 1. The CDR3 is CSARQGGTEAFF. The CDR3, as DNA: TGCAGTGCTAGACAGGGGGGCACTGAAGCTTTCTTT.

This clonotype occurred many times. The V and J genes are TRBV20-1 and TRBJ2-5; tentatively, D is TRBD2 (5 bases). CDR3 length: 12 amino acids. The germline V gene encodes CDR1 DFQATT and CDR2 SNEGSKA (reference sequence). V lost 3 bases, J lost 1 base, and 6 bases lay in between. The CDR3 here is CSARDSQETQYF. The CDR3, as DNA: TGCAGTGCTAGGGACTCCCAAGAGACCCAGTACTTC.

The V call is TRBV5-5, the J call TRBJ2-2, with a tentative D call TRBD1 (5 bases). CDR3 length equals 13 residues. Trimming stripped 0 bases from V and 6 bases from J, with 6 bases between. The germline V gene encodes CDR1 SGHKS and CDR2 YYEKEE (reference sequence). CDR3 in DNA: TGTGCCAGCAGCTTGGTACAGGCCGGGGAGCTGTTTTTT. Amino acid sequence: CASSLVQAGELFF.

This clonotype was found once. V gene TRBV19 combines with J gene TRBJ2-3; 7 bases line up with TRBD2. The J segment lost 5 bases and the V segment lost 5 bases, leaving 19 bases of the junction unmatched. This CDR3 has 18 residues. From germline, CDR1 is LNHDA and CDR2 SQIVND (reference sequence). The CDR3 DNA follows: TGTGCCAGTAGTTCCGGGGGGAGAGTGGCGGGAGAAAAAGATACGCAGTATTTT. It is translated as CASSSGGRVAGEKDTQYF. Variable domain in full (rest from reference TRBV19 and TRBJ2-3): DGGITQSPKYLFRKEGQNVTLSCEQNLNHDAMYWYRQDPGQGLRLIYYSQIVNDFQKGDIAEGYSVSREKKESFPLTVTSAQKNPTAFYLCASSSGGRVAGEKDTQYFGPGTRLTVL.

This clonotype was observed many times. The J gene is TRBJ2-7, the V gene TRBV20-1; weak D call: TRBD2 (5 bases). The CDR3 covers 14 residues. Trimming shortened V by 7 bases and J by 2 bases, and 18 bases separated the two germline ends. The germline V gene has CDR1 DFQATT and CDR2 SNEGSKA (reference sequence). The CDR3 DNA reads TGCAGTGTGCCGTTAGCGTCTCCGGCCTACGAGCAGTACTTC. Protein: CSVPLASPAYEQYF.

This chain connects TRBV3-1 to TRBJ2-7; 7 bases align to TRBD2. This CDR3 spans 16 amino acids. CDR1 is LGHDT, CDR2 YNNKEL, per germline (reference sequence). With V trimmed by 3 bases and J by 5 bases, 13 bases remained unmatched. The CDR3 loop reads CASSQFRGGTFDEQYF. The CDR3, as DNA: TGTGCCAGCAGCCAGTTTCGGGGAGGGACCTTCGACGAGCAGTACTTC.

V gene TRBV20-1 combines with J gene TRBJ2-3; 13 nucleotides match TRBD2. The CDR3 has 15 amino acids. V trimming: 2 bases; J trimming: 6 bases; junction bases outside the gene matches: 5. Germline V gene sequence: CDR1 DFQATT, CDR2 SNEGSKA (reference sequence). CDR3 amino acids: CSARPGTSGTDTQYF. DNA for the CDR3: TGCAGTGCTAGACCCGGGACTAGCGGGACCGATACGCAGTATTTT.

This clonotype was detected many times. The chain has TRBV20-1 and TRBJ2-3; 7 nucleotides line up with TRBD1. The V gene end was trimmed by 2 bases and the J gene end by 3 bases; junction bases not matched to a gene: 8. In germline, CDR1 is DFQATT, CDR2 SNEGSKA (reference sequence). The CDR3 has 15 amino acids. The CDR3 sequence is CSARPDRVSTDTQYF. CDR3 nucleotide sequence: TGCAGTGCTAGACCCGACAGGGTCAGTACAGATACGCAGTATTTT.

This clonotype was counted ten times or more. The chain joins TRBV20-1 to TRBJ2-7; D is uncertain. Germline V gene lookup returns CDR1 DFQATT and CDR2 SNEGSKA (reference sequence). This CDR3 has 11 residues. V lost 3 bases and J 4 bases, leaving 7 bases between the germline ends. The CDR3 loop is CSASEEYEQYF. The CDR3 DNA follows: TGCAGTGCTAGCGAAGAGTACGAGCAGTACTTC.

This clonotype was seen repeatedly, ten times or more. The CDR3: CASSRIPDPTETQYF. Here the CDR3 DNA reads TGTGCCAGCAGTCGAATCCCCGACCCGACAGAGACCCAGTACTTC. The J gene is TRBJ2-5, the V gene TRBV12-3 or TRBV12-4; D is uncertain. The CDR3 covers 15 residues. V gave up 5 bases and J gave up 4 bases, with 17 bases separating them.

V and J are TRBV28 and TRBJ2-3, with D possibly called TRBD1 or TRBD2 (5 bases each). Trimming took off 6 bases at V and 6 bases at J, with 19 bases between the two ends. CDR1 is MDHEN and CDR2 is SYDVKM in the germline V gene. The CDR3 totals 15 residues. This CDR3 reads CASSPRGESKDTQYF. The CDR3 region has the DNA TGTGCCAGCAGCCCCCGGGGCGAGTCGAAGGATACGCAGTATTTT.

This clonotype was picked up a small number of times. The chain has TRBV6-2 or TRBV6-3 and TRBJ1-1, with 7 bases lining up with TRBD1. Trimming removed 0 bases from V and 1 base from J; junction bases left unmatched: 20. This CDR3 region has 21 residues. CDR1 and CDR2 (germline): MNHEY, SVGEGT. The CDR3 region has the DNA TGTGCCAGCAGTTACTCTACGGTAAGCCGACAGGGAGCGTTCGGGAACACTGAAGCTTTCTTT. Translating gives CASSYSTVSRQGAFGNTEAFF.

The chain recombines TRBV10-3 with TRBJ2-5, with D possibly TRBD2 on 7 matching bases. V lost 6 bases and J lost 0, with 14 bases in between. From germline, CDR1 is ENHRY and CDR2 SYGVKD. The CDR3 runs 15 residues. The CDR3 loop reads CAIRGGRGNQETQYF. The DNA for the CDR3 is TGTGCCATCAGGGGGGGGCGGGGAAACCAAGAGACCCAGTACTTC.

This clonotype was counted between two and nine times. J is TRBJ2-7 and V is TRBV20-1; the D gene is possibly TRBD2 (6 bases). Germline V gene lookup returns CDR1 DFQATT and CDR2 SNEGSKA (reference sequence). V was cut by 6 bases and J by 3 bases, with 21 bases left in between. This CDR3 comprises 15 residues. In DNA form, the CDR3 reads TGCAGTGCCCCAGACCTGAAACTAGCAAACTACGAGCAGTACTTC. It yields the protein CSAPDLKLANYEQYF.

At least ten counts were recorded for this clonotype. This chain uses TRBV28 with TRBJ2-3, with no clear D. Germline lookup yields CDR1 MDHEN and CDR2 SYDVKM. The CDR3 is made up of 11 amino acids. V lost 8 bases and J 2 bases, leaving 5 bases between the germline ends. Here the CDR3 reads CASLFTDTQYF. Written as DNA, the CDR3 is TGTGCCAGCCTGTTCACAGATACGCAGTATTTT.

This clonotype appeared many times. The CDR3 region has the DNA TGCGCCAGCAGCTTGGCTGGGGGTCGGACCGGGGAGCTGTTTTTT. Its protein product is CASSLAGGRTGELFF. This chain links TRBV5-1 with TRBJ2-2, with D possibly being TRBD1 or TRBD2 (5 bases each). CDR1 and CDR2 (germline): SGHRS, YFSETQ. The CDR3 runs 15 residues. V was cut by 0 bases and J by 5 bases, with 11 bases left in between.

V is TRBV7-9 and J is TRBJ1-1; D ambiguous. Germline V gives CDR1 SEHNR, CDR2 FQNEAQ (reference sequence). The CDR3 covers 15 residues. V lost 0 bases to trimming and J lost 0 bases, with 8 bases between them. The CDR3 is CASSLASTVNTEAFF. The CDR3 DNA reads as TGTGCCAGCAGCTTAGCCTCAACAGTGAACACTGAAGCTTTCTTT.

This clonotype has only a few counts. The J gene is TRBJ2-3, the V gene TRBV5-1; TRBD2 is a possible D gene (5 bases). This CDR3 has 16 residues. The V end lost 2 bases, the J end lost 4 bases, and 17 bases lay between the germline ends. The V gene's germline CDR1 is SGHRS and CDR2 YFSETQ. The CDR3 nucleotides are TGCGCCAGCAGCTTTGCAGCCAAGACTATTGCAGATACGCAGTATTTT. This codes for CASSFAAKTIADTQYF.

The J gene is TRBJ2-3, the V gene TRBV20-1; D gene unclear. Germline assignment: CDR1 DFQATT and CDR2 SNEGSKA (reference sequence). V was clipped by 5 bases and J by 1 base, with 10 bases between them. The CDR3 covers 13 residues. CDR3 DNA: TGCAGTGCTCTAGGTGGGCGCACAGATACGCAGTATTTT. It is translated as CSALGGRTDTQYF.